This is a list of T cell receptor beta chains from one sample in a study of blood T cell repertoires in COVID-19. TCRdb keeps only in-frame clones here, not all; method: immunoSEQ multiplex PCR. The table includes about 55,000 clones, 80% to 95% detected once. The sequencing sample was made of peripheral blood. The receptors shown here come from a man of 80 years or more with acute or convalescent COVID-19. CDR3s include the opening cysteine and the closing phenylalanine or tryptophan. D genes are given only for firm matches. Clone sizes are given selectively: once, few, many, or a class where the clone is expanded.

abundance: .; j_gene: TRBJ1-2; v_gene: TRBV24-1; d_gene: .; CDR3aa: CATSDFSLNYGYTF; CDR3nt: TGTGCCACCAGTGATTTCTCACTAAACTATGGCTACACCTTC
abundance: .; j_gene: TRBJ2-1; v_gene: TRBV7-2; d_gene: .; CDR3aa: CASSLRGETSYNEQFF; CDR3nt: TGTGCCAGCAGCTTAAGGGGCGAGACTAGCTACAATGAGCAGTTCTTC
abundance: .; j_gene: TRBJ1-5; v_gene: TRBV5-1; d_gene: TRBD1; CDR3aa: CASSMGDRNQPQHF; CDR3nt: TGCGCCAGCAGCATGGGGGACAGAAATCAGCCCCAGCATTTT
abundance: .; j_gene: TRBJ2-3; v_gene: TRBV5-1; d_gene: TRBD1; CDR3aa: CASSWTGGTSTDTQYF; CDR3nt: TGCGCCAGCAGCTGGACAGGGGGAACTAGCACAGATACGCAGTATTTT
abundance: .; j_gene: TRBJ2-5; v_gene: TRBV15; d_gene: TRBD2; CDR3aa: CATSGQTSGGQETQYF; CDR3nt: TGTGCCACCAGCGGACAGACTAGCGGGGGGCAAGAGACCCAGTACTTC
abundance: few; j_gene: TRBJ2-2; v_gene: TRBV7-2; d_gene: TRBD1; CDR3aa: CASSHLFRGTNTGELFF; CDR3nt: TGTGCCAGCAGCCACCTGTTCAGGGGGACCAACACCGGGGAGCTGTTTTTT
abundance: .; j_gene: TRBJ2-1; v_gene: TRBV9; d_gene: TRBD1; CDR3aa: CASSGTGAGYNEQFF; CDR3nt: TGTGCCAGCAGCGGGACAGGGGCCGGCTACAATGAGCAGTTCTTC
abundance: .; j_gene: TRBJ2-1; v_gene: TRBV29-1; d_gene: TRBD2; CDR3aa: CSGVGQGRAGVYNEQFF; CDR3nt: TGCAGCGGGGTCGGGCAGGGCCGAGCGGGGGTGTACAATGAGCAGTTCTTC
abundance: .; j_gene: TRBJ2-5; v_gene: TRBV9; d_gene: .; CDR3aa: CASSGDSPRETQYF; CDR3nt: TGTGCCAGCAGCGGCGACTCACCCCGGGAGACCCAGTACTTC
abundance: few; j_gene: TRBJ2-4; v_gene: TRBV19; d_gene: .; CDR3aa: CARIGCFTGSNIQYF; CDR3nt: TGTGCCAGAATAGGGTGCTTTACAGGGTCAAACATTCAGTACTTC
abundance: .; j_gene: TRBJ2-3; v_gene: TRBV29-1; d_gene: .; CDR3aa: CSVDVADTQYF; CDR3nt: TGCAGCGTTGATGTAGCAGATACGCAGTATTTT
abundance: .; j_gene: TRBJ2-7; v_gene: TRBV24-1; d_gene: TRBD2; CDR3aa: CATNLGLADVLTFYEQYF; CDR3nt: TGTGCCACCAACCTGGGACTAGCCGACGTCCTAACGTTCTACGAGCAGTACTTC
abundance: .; j_gene: TRBJ2-1; v_gene: TRBV6-4; d_gene: .; CDR3aa: CASSVGLEYNEQFF; CDR3nt: TGTGCCAGCAGTGTGGGTCTAGAGTACAATGAGCAGTTCTTC
abundance: .; j_gene: TRBJ1-6; v_gene: TRBV6-1; d_gene: .; CDR3aa: CASSEVKAVTSSYNSPLHF; CDR3nt: TGTGCCAGCAGTGAAGTTAAAGCTGTCACGAGCTCCTATAATTCACCCCTCCACTTT
abundance: .; j_gene: TRBJ2-3; v_gene: TRBV5-1; d_gene: TRBD1; CDR3aa: CASSYGQGSDTQYF; CDR3nt: TGCGCCAGCAGCTACGGACAGGGATCAGATACGCAGTATTTT
abundance: few; j_gene: TRBJ2-6; v_gene: TRBV7-2; d_gene: .; CDR3aa: CASSLGTAGANVLTF; CDR3nt: TGTGCCAGCAGCTTAGGCACGGCTGGGGCCAACGTCCTGACTTTC
abundance: .; j_gene: TRBJ1-1; v_gene: TRBV11-3; d_gene: .; CDR3aa: CASSLGQSKAFF; CDR3nt: TGTGCCAGCAGCTTAGGACAATCTAAAGCTTTCTTT
abundance: .; j_gene: TRBJ1-2; v_gene: TRBV2; d_gene: .; CDR3aa: CASSARDYGYTF; CDR3nt: TGTGCCAGCAGTGCCAGGGACTATGGCTACACCTTC
abundance: .; j_gene: TRBJ2-7; v_gene: TRBV5-1; d_gene: .; CDR3aa: CASSLGQEGYEQYF; CDR3nt: TGCGCCAGCAGCCTAGGACAGGAGGGCTACGAGCAGTACTTC
abundance: once; j_gene: TRBJ2-2; v_gene: TRBV7-2; d_gene: TRBD2; CDR3aa: CASRTSGVDTGELFF; CDR3nt: TGTGCCAGCAGGACTAGCGGGGTGGACACCGGGGAGCTGTTTTTT
abundance: .; j_gene: TRBJ1-1; v_gene: TRBV11-2; d_gene: .; CDR3aa: CASSFPGIEAFF; CDR3nt: TGTGCCAGCAGCTTTCCAGGGATTGAAGCTTTCTTT
abundance: .; j_gene: TRBJ2-3; v_gene: TRBV5-4; d_gene: .; CDR3aa: CASSPTRTENSDTQYF; CDR3nt: TGTGCCAGCAGCCCCACAAGGACAGAGAACTCGGATACGCAGTATTTT
abundance: .; j_gene: TRBJ2-1; v_gene: TRBV19; d_gene: TRBD1; CDR3aa: CASRSDRASYNEQFF; CDR3nt: TGTGCCAGTAGAAGTGACAGGGCCTCCTACAATGAGCAGTTCTTC
abundance: .; j_gene: TRBJ2-7; v_gene: TRBV6-1; d_gene: TRBD1; CDR3aa: CASSEAQGMHEQYF; CDR3nt: TGTGCCAGCAGTGAAGCACAGGGGATGCACGAGCAGTACTTC
abundance: few; j_gene: TRBJ1-4; v_gene: TRBV5-4; d_gene: TRBD1; CDR3aa: CASSTQGTNEKLFF; CDR3nt: TGTGCCAGCAGCACACAGGGGACTAATGAAAAACTGTTTTTT
abundance: .; j_gene: TRBJ2-1; v_gene: TRBV30; d_gene: TRBD2; CDR3aa: CAWSAGGDKHNEQFF; CDR3nt: TGTGCCTGGAGTGCGGGGGGGGACAAACACAATGAGCAGTTCTTC
abundance: .; j_gene: TRBJ1-4; v_gene: TRBV5-6; d_gene: .; CDR3aa: CASSLTGNEKLFF; CDR3nt: TGTGCCAGCAGCTTAACGGGGAATGAAAAACTGTTTTTT
abundance: .; j_gene: TRBJ2-3; v_gene: TRBV19; d_gene: .; CDR3aa: CASQTGEPFSTQYF; CDR3nt: TGTGCCAGCCAGACTGGAGAACCCTTCAGTACGCAGTATTTT
abundance: few; j_gene: TRBJ1-1; v_gene: TRBV5-1; d_gene: .; CDR3aa: CASSPTQLPGDTEAFF; CDR3nt: TGCGCCAGCAGCCCCACACAGCTACCGGGGGACACTGAAGCTTTCTTT
abundance: .; j_gene: TRBJ1-5; v_gene: TRBV5-1; d_gene: TRBD1; CDR3aa: CASSWSGQGEQPQHF; CDR3nt: TGCGCCAGCAGCTGGTCTGGACAGGGTGAACAGCCCCAGCATTTT
abundance: .; j_gene: TRBJ2-5; v_gene: TRBV6-1; d_gene: TRBD2; CDR3aa: CASSEASGGWETQYF; CDR3nt: TGTGCCAGCAGTGAAGCTAGCGGGGGATGGGAGACCCAGTACTTC
abundance: .; j_gene: TRBJ2-1; v_gene: TRBV11-2; d_gene: .; CDR3aa: CASSSGAHFEQFF; CDR3nt: TGTGCCAGCAGCTCTGGGGCACACTTTGAGCAGTTCTTC
abundance: .; j_gene: TRBJ1-2; v_gene: TRBV28; d_gene: TRBD1; CDR3aa: CASSVGTGGRLSRGYTF; CDR3nt: TGTGCCAGCAGTGTCGGGACAGGGGGCCGCCTTAGTCGGGGCTACACCTTC
abundance: .; j_gene: TRBJ2-7; v_gene: TRBV6-5; d_gene: .; CDR3aa: CASSSIEREQYF; CDR3nt: TGTGCCAGCAGCTCAATCGAGCGCGAGCAGTACTTC
abundance: .; j_gene: TRBJ1-5; v_gene: TRBV19; d_gene: TRBD1; CDR3aa: CASSLHRGLGQPQHF; CDR3nt: TGTGCCAGTAGTCTACACAGGGGTCTGGGTCAGCCCCAGCATTTT